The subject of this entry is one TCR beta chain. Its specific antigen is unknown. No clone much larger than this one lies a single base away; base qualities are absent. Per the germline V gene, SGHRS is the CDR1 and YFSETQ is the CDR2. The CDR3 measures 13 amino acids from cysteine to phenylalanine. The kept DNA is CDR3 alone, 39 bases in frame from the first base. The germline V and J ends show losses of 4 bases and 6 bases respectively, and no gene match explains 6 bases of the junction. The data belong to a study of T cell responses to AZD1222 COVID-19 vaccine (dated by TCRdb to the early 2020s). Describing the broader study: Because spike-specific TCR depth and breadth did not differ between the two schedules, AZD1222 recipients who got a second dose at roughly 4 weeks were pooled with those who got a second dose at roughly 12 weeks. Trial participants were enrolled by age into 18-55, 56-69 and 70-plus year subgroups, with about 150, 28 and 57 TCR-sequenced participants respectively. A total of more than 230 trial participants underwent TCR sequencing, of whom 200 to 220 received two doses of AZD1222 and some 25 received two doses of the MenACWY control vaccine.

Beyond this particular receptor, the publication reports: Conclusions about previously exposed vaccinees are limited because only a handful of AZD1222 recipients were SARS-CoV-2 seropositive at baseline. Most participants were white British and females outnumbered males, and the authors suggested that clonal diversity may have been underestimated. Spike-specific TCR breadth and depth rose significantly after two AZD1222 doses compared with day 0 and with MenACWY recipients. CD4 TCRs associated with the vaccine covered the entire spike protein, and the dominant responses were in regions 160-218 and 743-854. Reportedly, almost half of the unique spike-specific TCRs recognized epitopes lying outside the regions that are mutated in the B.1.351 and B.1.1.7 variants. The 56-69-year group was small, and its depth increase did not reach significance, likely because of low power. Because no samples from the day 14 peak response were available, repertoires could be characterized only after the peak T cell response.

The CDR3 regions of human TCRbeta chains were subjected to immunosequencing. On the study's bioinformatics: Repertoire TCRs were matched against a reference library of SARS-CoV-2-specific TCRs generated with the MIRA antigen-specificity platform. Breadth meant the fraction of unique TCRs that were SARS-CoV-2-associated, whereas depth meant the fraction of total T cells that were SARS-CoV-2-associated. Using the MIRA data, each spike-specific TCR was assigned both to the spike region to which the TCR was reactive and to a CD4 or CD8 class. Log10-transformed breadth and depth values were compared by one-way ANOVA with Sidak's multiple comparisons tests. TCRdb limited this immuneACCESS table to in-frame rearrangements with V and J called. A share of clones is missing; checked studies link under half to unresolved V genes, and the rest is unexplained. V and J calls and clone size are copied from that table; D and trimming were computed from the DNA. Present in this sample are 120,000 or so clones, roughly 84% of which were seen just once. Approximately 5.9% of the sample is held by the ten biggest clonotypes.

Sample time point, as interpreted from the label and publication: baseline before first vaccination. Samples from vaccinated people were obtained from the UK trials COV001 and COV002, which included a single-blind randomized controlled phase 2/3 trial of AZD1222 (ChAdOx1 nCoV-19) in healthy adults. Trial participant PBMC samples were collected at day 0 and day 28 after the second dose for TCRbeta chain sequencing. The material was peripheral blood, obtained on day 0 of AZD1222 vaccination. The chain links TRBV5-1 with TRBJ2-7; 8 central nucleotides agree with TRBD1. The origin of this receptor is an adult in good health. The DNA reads TGCGCCAGCAGCACCGGACAGGGCCTCGAGCAGTACTTC. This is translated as CASSTGQGLEQYF.